This is a list of T cell receptor beta chains from one sample in a study of T-cell memory formation after mild COVID-19. From the 5' RACE reads, TCRdb called clonotypes with MiXCR, one entry per CDR3 protein. The table shows roughly 160,000 distinct CDR3 sequences, with roughly 10% occurring only once. What was sequenced was PBMCs or a T cell subset sorted from them (not recorded which). Receptors originate from a man between 18 and 35 years old who had mild COVID-19 (a few samples of this study predate the infection). Cell type and time point are not known. CDR3s include the opening cysteine and the closing phenylalanine or tryptophan. The D gene is left open where the match is weak. Not every row has a clone size; where given, it reads once, few, many or a size class.

d_call	v_call	j_call	cdr3_length	clone_size	cdr3_nt	cdr3_aa
TRBD2	TRBV9	TRBJ2-1	20	-	TGTGCCAGCAGCTCCGCCGATGGGACTAGCGGGAGTCGCTCCTACAATGAGCAGTTCTTC	CASSSADGTSGSRSYNEQFF
-	TRBV10-3	TRBJ2-3	12	few	TGTGCCATCAGGGAAGGGGAAGATACGCAGTATTTT	CAIREGEDTQYF
-	TRBV6-5	TRBJ2-3	15	-	TGTGCCAGCAGTTACAACCCCGCCCGCACAGATACGCAGTATTTT	CASSYNPARTDTQYF
-	TRBV6-5	TRBJ2-3	17	many	TGTGCCAGCAGTTACTCTCTGGGACTAGGGGGCCTAGATACGCAGTATTTT	CASSYSLGLGGLDTQYF
-	TRBV7-9	TRBJ2-4	14	few	TGTGCCAGCAGCCCCTCGGGGGGCCGGGACATTCAGTACTTC	CASSPSGGRDIQYF
TRBD1	TRBV7-2	TRBJ1-4	16	many	TGTGCCAGCAGCTATGGACAGGGCGGTGCCGGTGAAAAACTGTTTTTT	CASSYGQGGAGEKLFF
TRBD1	TRBV24-1	TRBJ2-3	16	few	TGTGCCACCAGTGATCCAGGGACAGGAAACACAGATACGCAGTATTTT	CATSDPGTGNTDTQYF
-	TRBV12-3/TRBV12-4	TRBJ1-5	13	few	TGTGCCAGCAGGGATTGGGGGGATCAGCCCCAGCATTTT	CASRDWGDQPQHF
TRBD1	TRBV20-1	TRBJ1-2	15	few	TGCAGTGCTGACCCGGGACAGGGACTCGACTATGGCTACACCTTC	CSADPGQGLDYGYTF
-	TRBV10-3	TRBJ2-1	13	-	TGTGCCATCAGTGGGAGACAACTCAATGAGCAGTTCTTC	CAISGRQLNEQFF
TRBD2	TRBV4-3	TRBJ2-1	19	many	TGCGCCAGCAGCCCCGCGACTAGCGGGGGGGCCCGTTCCTACAATGAGCAGTTCTTC	CASSPATSGGARSYNEQFF